The next 29 T cell receptor beta chains were all read from a single sample in a study of cytomegalovirus exposure and HLA in healthy donors (dated by TCRdb to between 2016 and 2019). The library was obtained by the immunoSEQ multiplex PCR assay. For the multiplex PCR, a mixture combining 60 forward primers for TCR Vbeta segments and 13 reverse primers for TCR Jbeta segments was used. The clones in this table, taken by TCRdb from immuneACCESS, are in-frame only. Not every clone is retained; where verified, under half of the shortfall comes from an unresolved V gene, and the cause of the rest is unknown. The table for this sample lists fewer than 250,000 clones; about 77% of them were counted only once. The ten largest clonotypes hold roughly 1.9% of the sample. Sequencing was done on a sample of PBMCs. All receptors derive from a woman in her twenties or thirties in good health and CMV-seronegative.

Only a few counts were recorded for this clone. This chain connects TRBV19 to TRBJ1-2, with a tentative D call TRBD1 (5 bases). V was trimmed by 3 bases and J by 4 bases, leaving 15 bases between them. This CDR3 region has 15 residues. Germline loops: CDR1 LNHDA, CDR2 SQIVND (reference sequence). In DNA form, the CDR3 reads TGTGCCAGTAGTATGGGGTGGTTTCAGGGCTATGGCTACACCTTC. Translation: CASSMGWFQGYGYTF.

The rearrangement joins TRBV4-1 to TRBJ1-2; D perhaps matches TRBD1 (6 bases). Looked up from germline, CDR1 is MGHRA and CDR2 is YSYEKL. This CDR3 spans 15 amino acids. Trimming removed 2 bases at V and 2 bases at J, with 12 bases between. CDR3 sequence (DNA): TGCGCCAGCAGCCAACAAGAGACAGGCAACTATGGCTACACCTTC. Encoded protein: CASSQQETGNYGYTF.

The chain employs TRBV29-1 and TRBJ2-7, with 12 bases matching TRBD2. The V gene end was trimmed by 1 base and the J gene end by 6 bases; junction bases not matched to a gene: 10. CDR3 length: 16 residues. Per germline, CDR1 SQVTM and CDR2 ANQGSEA. CDR3 sequence (DNA): TGCAGCGTTGAAGGGGGGCTAGCGGGAGGGCCGGGCGAGCAGTACTTC. Residues: CSVEGGLAGGPGEQYF.

The rearrangement uses TRBV19 and TRBJ2-3, with D perhaps matching TRBD2 (7 bases). The CDR3 extends over 17 amino acids. Trimming left V 3 bases short and J 2 bases short, with 18 bases between. In germline, CDR1 is LNHDA, CDR2 SQIVND (reference sequence). DNA for the CDR3: TGTGCCAGTAGTATTAGGGGGGGGCAGAAGAACACAGATACGCAGTATTTT. Its protein is CASSIRGGQKNTDTQYF.

The genes are TRBV11-3 and TRBJ2-1; D might be TRBD2 (6 bases). This CDR3 comprises 15 residues. The ends were cut back, 5 bases at V and 1 base at J, with 12 bases in the middle. Germline V gene data show CDR1 as SGHNT and CDR2 as YENEEA. Here the CDR3 DNA reads TGTGCCAGCAGCCTCAGCGGGCTTTCCTACAATGAGCAGTTCTTC. Translated, it gives CASSLSGLSYNEQFF.

This chain uses TRBV7-2 with TRBJ1-5; D gene unclear. The V gene's germline CDR1 is SGHTA and CDR2 FQGNSA. The germline V and J ends were trimmed by 4 bases and 0 bases, with 10 bases remaining between them. This CDR3 has 15 amino acids. The CDR3 spells CASSSESDSNQPQHF. For the CDR3, the DNA is TGTGCCAGCAGCTCAGAATCAGATAGCAATCAGCCCCAGCATTTT.

The chain couples TRBV5-4 to TRBJ2-7; 9 bases fit TRBD1. Germline lookup yields CDR1 SGHNT and CDR2 YYREEE (reference sequence). Trimming at V came to 0 bases and at J to 5 bases, leaving 0 bases not matched to a gene. The CDR3 runs to 13 residues. CDR3 sequence: CASSLDRGHEQYF. CDR3 in DNA: TGTGCCAGCAGCTTGGACAGGGGGCACGAGCAGTACTTC.

In its sample, this clone was seen once. V gene TRBV11-2 combines with J gene TRBJ2-1, with D maybe TRBD2 (5 bases). The germline gives CDR1 SGHAT, CDR2 FQNNGV. The V gene lost 5 bases and the J gene lost 5 bases, with 13 bases spanning the gap. The CDR3 sequence is 14 residues long. DNA for the CDR3: TGTGCCAGCAGCCCAAACGTCGGGGACAATGAGCAGTTCTTC. Its protein is CASSPNVGDNEQFF.

This clone has only one observation. This chain joins TRBV30 and TRBJ2-6, with D unresolved. The CDR3 has 15 amino acids. V lost 7 bases and J 0 bases, leaving 13 bases between the germline ends. The germline V gene encodes CDR1 GTSNPN and CDR2 SVGIG (reference sequence). CDR3 region: CAYPRGSSGANVLTF. DNA for the CDR3: TGTGCCTACCCCCGCGGCAGCTCTGGGGCCAACGTCCTGACTTTC.

The rearrangement links TRBV6-5 to TRBJ2-3; 8 bases line up with TRBD2. Germline V gene sequence: CDR1 MNHEY, CDR2 SVGAGI. Trimming at V came to 2 bases and at J to 2 bases, leaving 6 bases not matched to a gene. CDR3 length: 16 residues. The CDR3 sequence: CASSYRAGGPTDTQYF. The CDR3 region has the DNA TGTGCCAGCAGTTACCGGGCGGGGGGTCCCACAGATACGCAGTATTTT.

CDR3 protein: CASSQSPWTGAYEQYF. CDR3 nucleotide sequence: TGTGCCAGCAGCCAATCCCCATGGACAGGGGCCTACGAGCAGTACTTC. The chain joins TRBV16 to TRBJ2-7; 9 bases agree with TRBD1. Germline-derived CDR1 and CDR2 are KGHSY and FQNENV. With 0 bases clipped from V and 2 bases from J, the junction kept 5 bases outside the gene matches. CDR3 length: 16 amino acids.

This chain links TRBV29-1 with TRBJ1-1; maybe TRBD1 (5 bases). CDR1 is SQVTM and CDR2 is ANQGSEA in the germline V gene. The ends were cut back, 5 bases at V and 1 base at J, with 11 bases in the middle. The CDR3 extends over 13 amino acids. The CDR3 loop is CSVMQGGNTEAFF. The DNA of the CDR3 is TGCAGCGTTATGCAGGGAGGGAACACTGAAGCTTTCTTT. The full variable domain, with the rest looked up from reference TRBV29-1 and TRBJ1-1, is SAVISQKPSRDICQRGTSLTIQCQVDSQVTMMFWYRQQPGQSLTLIATANQGSEATYESGFVIDKFPISRPNLTFSTLTVSNMSPEDSSIYLCSVMQGGNTEAFFGQGTRLTVV.

Concerning this clone: The junction shows a germline mismatch at one end, possibly a read error. V is TRBV7-9 and J is TRBJ2-1; 7 bases match TRBD2. The CDR3 is 16 amino acids. Germline CDR1 SEHNR, CDR2 FQNEAQ (reference sequence). CDR3 bases: TGTTCCAGCAGCTTAGACGGGACTAACAACTACAATGAGCAGTTCTTC. It yields the protein CSSSLDGTNNYNEQFF.

The gene calls are TRBV6-1 and TRBJ1-5, with a tentative D call TRBD1 (5 bases). Germline CDR1 is MNHNS and CDR2 is SASEGT. V was clipped by 7 bases and J by 0 bases, with 7 bases between them. This CDR3 region has 13 residues. The CDR3 protein is CASKGDSNQPQHF. CDR3 nucleotide sequence: TGTGCCAGCAAAGGGGATAGCAATCAGCCCCAGCATTTT.

The chain links TRBV7-2 to TRBJ2-1; 12 positions agree with TRBD2. The CDR3 runs 17 residues. The V and J ends lost 1 base and 10 bases, in that order; junction bases with no gene match: 11. Germline CDR1 and CDR2: SGHTA and FQGNSA. CDR3 nucleotides: TGTGCCAGCAGCTTAGGATCGACTAGCGGGGGCTGGGGAGAGCAGTTCTTC. Translated, it gives CASSLGSTSGGWGEQFF.

The chain combines TRBV18 with TRBJ2-5; 7 bases are shared with TRBD2. The J call may not be correct, given that the DNA end is closer to TRBJ2-7. This CDR3 contains 19 residues. The germline CDR1 and CDR2 sequences are KGHSH and LQKENI. In DNA, the CDR3 is TGTGCCAGCTCACCATTAGTGGCTAGCGGACAAGGGAGGCCCTACGAGCAGTACTTC. Translation: CASSPLVASGQGRPYEQYF.

The chain couples TRBV7-6 to TRBJ2-7, with a weak D call TRBD1 (5 bases). The ends were cut back, 1 base at V and 4 bases at J, with 8 bases in the middle. Germline CDR1 SGHVS, CDR2 FNYEAQ. The CDR3 runs 13 residues. The CDR3 is CASSLGQIYEQYF. DNA for the CDR3: TGTGCCAGCAGCTTAGGACAGATTTACGAGCAGTACTTC.

The chain joins TRBV6-5 to TRBJ1-1, with TRBD1 identical over 9 bases. The junction had 4 bases not matched to a gene; V was cut back by 8 bases and J by 0 bases. Germline V gene sequence: CDR1 MNHEY, CDR2 SVGAGI. This CDR3 has 14 amino acids. CDR3 DNA: TGTGCCAGCGGGACAGGGTTTTTGAACACTGAAGCTTTCTTT. It codes for CASGTGFLNTEAFF.

The V gene is TRBV6-1, the J gene TRBJ1-2; 8 bases map to TRBD1. V was pared by 1 base and J by 13 bases, with 8 bases of the junction left unmatched. This CDR3 has 13 amino acids. Germline V gives CDR1 MNHNS, CDR2 SASEGT. CDR3 coding DNA: TGTGCCAGCAGTGAAGGGAGGACAGGGAAAGCCACCTTC. It is translated as CASSEGRTGKATF.

A few counts support this clone. The chain links TRBV30 to TRBJ1-6; 7 nucleotides agree with TRBD1. The CDR3 covers 17 residues. With V trimmed by 4 bases and J by 6 bases, 15 bases remained unmatched. Per the germline V gene, CDR1 is GTSNPN and CDR2 is SVGIG (reference sequence). This chain's CDR3 is CAWMEVYSGTANSPLHF. The CDR3 DNA is TGTGCCTGGATGGAAGTTTACTCCGGGACAGCTAATTCACCCCTCCACTTT.

CDR3 sequence (DNA): TGTGCCAGCAGCTTGGAATTGGGCCAGCCCCAGCATTTT. Translating it yields CASSLELGQPQHF. The chain is built from TRBV7-2 and TRBJ1-5; D unresolved. V gave up 3 bases and J gave up 7 bases, with 10 bases separating them. The length of the CDR3 is 13 residues. Germline CDR1 reads SGHTA; CDR2 reads FQGNSA.

This chain joins TRBV6-5 and TRBJ2-7, with D maybe TRBD1 (5 bases). Per germline, CDR1 MNHEY and CDR2 SVGAGI. There are 13 residues in the CDR3. Trimming shortened V by 7 bases and J by 0 bases, and 10 bases separated the two germline ends. The chain's CDR3 is CASNPGFSYEQYF. The DNA of the CDR3 is TGTGCCAGCAACCCAGGGTTCTCCTACGAGCAGTACTTC.

The chain has TRBV30 and TRBJ1-3, with D possibly being TRBD1 (6 bases). V lost 0 bases and J 0 bases, leaving 9 bases between the germline ends. This CDR3 spans 15 amino acids. Germline V CDR1 and CDR2: GTSNPN, SVGIG (reference sequence). CDR3 sequence: CAWSVGGLSGNTIYF. CDR3 nucleotides: TGTGCCTGGAGTGTCGGGGGGCTCTCTGGAAACACCATATATTTT.

The rearrangement uses TRBV2 and TRBJ2-7; possibly TRBD1 for D (6 bases). The CDR3 has 14 amino acids. Germline V gives CDR1 SNHLY, CDR2 FYNNEI. Trimming took off 6 bases at V and 2 bases at J, with 14 bases between the two ends. CDR3 residues: CASSPPGAAYEQYF. The CDR3, as DNA: TGTGCCAGCAGCCCGCCAGGGGCGGCCTACGAGCAGTACTTC.

The rearrangement links TRBV2 to TRBJ2-3, with D unclear. Germline assignment: CDR1 SNHLY and CDR2 FYNNEI. Trimming took off 5 bases at V and 0 bases at J, with 3 bases between the two ends. The CDR3 has 12 amino acids. CDR3 region: CASSTSTDTQYF. The DNA for the CDR3 is TGTGCCAGCAGTACTAGCACAGATACGCAGTATTTT.

This rearrangement joins TRBV7-2 to TRBJ2-1, with TRBD2 matching 7 bases. CDR3 length: 14 amino acids. In germline, CDR1 is SGHTA, CDR2 FQGNSA. Unmatched junction bases numbered 9, after V lost 5 bases and J lost 8 bases. The CDR3 DNA follows: TGTGCCAGCAGCCCCCGGGGGGTAGGGGATGAGCAGTTCTTC. Residues: CASSPRGVGDEQFF.

J is TRBJ1-1 and V is TRBV14; D not resolved. CDR1 is SGHDN and CDR2 is FVKESK in the germline V gene. Trimming stripped 3 bases from V and 0 bases from J, with 20 bases between. CDR3 length equals 18 residues. CDR3 sequence (DNA): TGTGCCAGCAGCCAGTATTGGGCCTCGGTCGATATGAACACTGAAGCTTTCTTT. Amino acids: CASSQYWASVDMNTEAFF.

The rearrangement joins TRBV9 to TRBJ2-1; the D gene is possibly TRBD2 (7 bases). Trimming shortened V by 0 bases and J by 5 bases, and 15 bases separated the two germline ends. The CDR3 length is 16 residues. Germline V gives CDR1 SGDLS, CDR2 YYNGEE. CDR3 in amino acids: CASSVATRGPDNEQFF. CDR3 coding DNA: TGTGCCAGCAGCGTAGCTACGCGGGGGCCGGACAATGAGCAGTTCTTC.

The chain carries TRBV29-1 and TRBJ2-1; D might be TRBD2 (5 bases). CDR3 length: 12 residues. V shed 7 bases and J shed 4 bases, with 11 bases lying between them. Germline V gene data show CDR1 as SQVTM and CDR2 as ANQGSEA. The CDR3 sequence: CSARETYNEQFF. CDR3 coding DNA: TGCAGCGCGAGGGAAACTTACAATGAGCAGTTCTTC.